Listed below are T cell receptor beta chains from one sample, sequenced in a study of blood T cell repertoires in COVID-19. Assay used: immunoSEQ multiplex PCR; TCRdb lists only in-frame clones, some missing. This sample has around 180,000 clones, with approximately 84% found just once. Sequencing used PBMCs or T cells enriched from blood (not recorded which). These receptors were taken from a middle-aged man who had recovered from COVID-19. CDR3s include the opening cysteine and the closing phenylalanine or tryptophan. A D gene is named only where the DNA matches it firmly.

d_call,v_call,cdr3_length,cdr3_aa
-,TRBV7-2,12,CASSPDSYGYTF
-,TRBV6-1,13,CASSDPDGRGYTF
TRBD1,TRBV4-1,16,CASSQFSDRAHQPQHF
-,TRBV11-2,14,CASSPTTGGNTIYF
TRBD1,TRBV10-3,12,CAISEGTGEQYF
TRBD1,TRBV24-1,16,CATSDGGQGSLHGYTF
-,TRBV9,13,CASSISPSTEAFF
-,TRBV5-1,14,CASSLGGNENEQFF
TRBD1,TRBV6-2/TRBV6-3,16,CASSRNFGTGGYGYTF
TRBD1,TRBV18,14,CASSPQGRGDGYTF
TRBD1,TRBV9,15,CASSVGGQGGYEQYF
-,TRBV20-1,10,CSVPPGAQYF
TRBD1,TRBV11-2,15,CASRIGTGATGELFF
-,TRBV10-1,13,CASSENRVGEQYF
-,TRBV5-1,14,CASSLGGPGNGYTF
-,TRBV7-4,12,CASSLNYYGYTF
TRBD2,TRBV18,16,CASSQQTSGAGNEQFF
-,TRBV7-9,16,CASSASGSGSGQPQHF
-,TRBV19,11,CASSITQEQFF
-,TRBV15,15,CATSRAERHQETQYF
-,TRBV3-1/TRBV3-2,15,CASSPDTGSNQPQHF
-,TRBV29-1,12,CSVGSVNTEAFF
-,TRBV4-1,15,CASSQGQAYNSPLHF
TRBD2,TRBV19,12,CASSPGAGGLYF
TRBD2,TRBV11-3,14,CASLSRGDLYGQYF
-,TRBV5-1,15,CASSKGQTETGELFF
TRBD1,TRBV7-3,15,CASSQGQGATDTQYF
-,TRBV5-6,15,CASSLQGPNTGELFF
-,TRBV7-9,15,CASSLASGGGSPLHF
TRBD1,TRBV9,14,CASSGDDRGNGYTF
-,TRBV9,13,CASSVSSGIEQFF
-,TRBV27,14,CASSLRDIFGKLFF
-,TRBV4-1,14,CASSRIGLNTEAFF
-,TRBV9,16,CASSSHLGGRTDTQYF
TRBD1,TRBV2,17,CASSGDRSISGANVLTF
-,TRBV18,16,CASSPVIWAGDSPLHF
TRBD1,TRBV19,19,CASSSRVTGGFNYNSPLHF
TRBD1,TRBV6-5,15,CASRTGTGDTGELFF
TRBD1,TRBV18,16,CASSPGTGGVNTEAFF
TRBD2,TRBV29-1,14,CSVSPSGGRNEQFF
TRBD1,TRBV7-8,14,CASSSPRQGSEAFF
-,TRBV11-2,14,CASSFFLIGNTIYF
-,TRBV18,16,CASSLGRGSSNYGYTF